A single sample is the source of the 6 T cell receptor beta chains below, sequenced in a study of T cell clonality in common variable immunodeficiency (dated by TCRdb to the mid-2010s). Libraries came from the immunoSEQ multiplex PCR assay. This is the immuneACCESS table as TCRdb keeps it, with only in-frame sequences that have V and J called. A part of the clones is gone; compared with another copy, unresolved V genes explain less than half, and the rest is unexplained. Listed for this sample are 40,000 to 45,000 clones, none observed only a single time. More than 9% of the sample belongs to the ten largest clones. Sample: peripheral blood mononuclear cells. Receptors were obtained from a person aged 18-70 years in good health.

This clone showed up many times. The CDR3 is CASGLDEGLGTEAFF. CDR3 DNA (partial): TGTGCTAGTGGTTTGGATGAGGGGTTGGGCACTGAA. The rearrangement links TRBV12-5 to TRBJ1-1; a possible D gene is TRBD1 (5 bases). The sequenced fragment ends 3 residues before the CDR3 boundary, so the rest is inferred from the germline J gene. V was shortened by 1 base and J by 4 bases, with 13 bases between the two germline ends. The CDR3 runs to 15 residues. Looked up from germline, CDR1 is LGHNT and CDR2 is FRNRAP.

This clone was seen ten or more times. CDR3 region: CASRHRRRQNTEAFF. CDR3 DNA, as far as it was read: TGTGCCAGCAGACACCGAAGAAGACAGAACACTGAA. The V and J genes are TRBV6-2 or TRBV6-3 and TRBJ1-1; D ambiguous. The read terminates 3 residues before the CDR3 end, so the remaining end is supplied by the germline J gene. CDR1 and CDR2 from the germline V gene are MNHEY and SVGEGT. The length of the CDR3 is 15 residues. The V gene lost 6 bases and the J gene lost 1 base, with 15 bases spanning the gap.

This clone was detected ten times or more. The read ends 3 residues early relative to the CDR3; the germline J gene fills the gap. The chain has TRBV24-1 and TRBJ2-3, with TRBD2 matching over 15 bases. In germline, CDR1 is KGHDR, CDR2 SFDVKD. V lost 5 bases and J lost 1; bases outside the gene matches: 3. The length of the CDR3 is 17 residues. Partial CDR3 DNA: TGTGCCACCAGTGCTAGGACTAGCGGGAGGGGCACAGATACG. This sequence encodes CATSARTSGRGTDT. The whole CDR3 sequence reads CATSARTSGRGTDTQYF.

This clone appeared many times. The CDR3 is cut off 3 residues early in the read; its end comes from the germline J gene. The chain has TRBV12-3 or TRBV12-4 and TRBJ2-3; 8 nucleotides match TRBD1. V shed 3 bases and J 4 bases; nucleotides not matched to a gene: 6. This CDR3 is 15 amino acids long. The sequenced part of the CDR3 DNA is TGTGCCAGCAGTTTCGCAGGGGGCGTTCCAGATACG. As protein: CASSFAGGVPDT. The CDR3 as a whole reads CASSFAGGVPDTQYF.

This clone was counted many times. The read terminates 3 residues before the CDR3 end, so the remaining end is supplied by the germline J gene. V gene TRBV5-1 combines with J gene TRBJ2-5; a weak D match, TRBD2 (6 bases). The CDR3 length is 12 residues. V was clipped by 5 bases and J by 5 bases, with 10 bases between them. The germline V gene encodes CDR1 SGHRS and CDR2 YFSETQ. CDR3: CASSPEGETQYF. The covered CDR3 bases are TGCGCCAGCAGTCCGGAGGGGGAGACC.

This clone was counted many times. The read ends 3 residues shy of where the CDR3 ends; the end is completed using the germline J gene. V gene TRBV4-2 combines with J gene TRBJ1-2; 9 bases map to TRBD1. The trim removed 4 bases at V and 4 bases at J, leaving 10 bases unmatched. CDR1 and CDR2 from the germline V gene are LGHNA and YNFKEQ. The CDR3 loop spans 16 amino acids. CDR3 DNA, as far as it was read: TGTGCCAGCAGCCCCCGGGGACAGGGCTTGGGCTATGGC. This encodes CASSPRGQGLGYG. The entire CDR3 protein reads CASSPRGQGLGYGYTF.